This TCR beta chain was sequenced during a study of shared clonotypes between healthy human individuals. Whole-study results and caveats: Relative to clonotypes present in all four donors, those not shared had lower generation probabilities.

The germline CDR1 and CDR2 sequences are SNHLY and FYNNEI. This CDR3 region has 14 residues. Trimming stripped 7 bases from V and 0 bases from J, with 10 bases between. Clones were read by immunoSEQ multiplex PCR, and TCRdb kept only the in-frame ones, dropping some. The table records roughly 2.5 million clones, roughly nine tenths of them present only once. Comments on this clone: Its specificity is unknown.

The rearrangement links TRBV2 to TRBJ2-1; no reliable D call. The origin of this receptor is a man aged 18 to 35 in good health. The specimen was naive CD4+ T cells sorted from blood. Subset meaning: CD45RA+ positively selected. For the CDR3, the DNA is TGTGCCAGCACGGTGCTCAGCTCCTACAATGAGCAGTTCTTC. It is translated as CASTVLSSYNEQFF.